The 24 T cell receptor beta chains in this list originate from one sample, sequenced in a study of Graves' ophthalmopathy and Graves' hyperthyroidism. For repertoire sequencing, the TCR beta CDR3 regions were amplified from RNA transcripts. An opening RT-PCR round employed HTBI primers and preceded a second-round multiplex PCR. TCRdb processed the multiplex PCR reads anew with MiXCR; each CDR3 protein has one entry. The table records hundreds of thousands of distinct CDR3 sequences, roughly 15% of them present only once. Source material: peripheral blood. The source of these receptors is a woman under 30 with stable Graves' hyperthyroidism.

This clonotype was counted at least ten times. The chain's CDR3 is CASSYRTGANTEAFF. The DNA for the CDR3 is TGTGCCAGCAGCTACCGGACAGGGGCGAACACTGAAGCTTTCTTT. The chain has TRBV13 and TRBJ1-1, with TRBD1 identical over 9 bases. The CDR3 sequence is 15 residues long. Germline V gene sequence: CDR1 PRHDT, CDR2 FYEKMQ (reference sequence). Germline trimming cut 4 bases from V and 1 base from J; bases unmatched to any gene: 4.

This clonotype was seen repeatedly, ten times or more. The CDR3 is CASSTQGGYQPQHF. CDR3 nucleotide sequence: TGTGCCAGCAGTACACAGGGGGGGTATCAGCCCCAGCATTTT. The chain combines TRBV12-3 or TRBV12-4 with TRBJ1-5, with 8 nucleotides matching TRBD1. This CDR3 contains 14 residues. The V segment lost 5 bases and the J segment 5 bases; nucleotides outside the gene matches: 5.

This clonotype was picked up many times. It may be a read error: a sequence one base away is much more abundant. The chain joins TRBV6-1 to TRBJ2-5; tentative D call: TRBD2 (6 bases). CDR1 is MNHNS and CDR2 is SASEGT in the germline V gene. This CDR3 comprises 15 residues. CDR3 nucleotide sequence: TGTGCCGGCAGTCCGGGACTTCGGGTTCAAGAGACCCAGTACTTC. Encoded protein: CAGSPGLRVQETQYF.

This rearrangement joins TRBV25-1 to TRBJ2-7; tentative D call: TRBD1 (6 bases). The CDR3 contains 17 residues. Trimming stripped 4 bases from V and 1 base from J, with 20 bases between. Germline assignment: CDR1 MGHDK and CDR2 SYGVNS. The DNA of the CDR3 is TGTGCCAGCAGTGCCGTTACGGGTTCAGGGGATTCCTACGAGCAGTACTTC. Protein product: CASSAVTGSGDSYEQYF.

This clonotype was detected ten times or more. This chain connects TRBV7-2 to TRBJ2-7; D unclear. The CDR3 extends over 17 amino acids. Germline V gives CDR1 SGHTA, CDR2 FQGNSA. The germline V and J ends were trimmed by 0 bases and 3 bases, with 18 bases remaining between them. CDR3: CASSLARRPVKGYEQYF. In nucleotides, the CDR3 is TGTGCCAGCAGCTTAGCGAGACGGCCGGTAAAGGGCTACGAGCAGTACTTC.

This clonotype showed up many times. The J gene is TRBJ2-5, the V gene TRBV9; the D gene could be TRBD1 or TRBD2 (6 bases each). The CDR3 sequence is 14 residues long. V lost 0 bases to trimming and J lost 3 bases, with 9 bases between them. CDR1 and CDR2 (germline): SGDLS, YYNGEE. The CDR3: CASSVAGAEETQYF. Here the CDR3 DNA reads TGTGCCAGCAGCGTAGCGGGGGCGGAAGAGACCCAGTACTTC. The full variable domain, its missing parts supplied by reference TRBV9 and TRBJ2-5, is DSGVTQTPKHLITATGQRVTLRCSPRSGDLSVYWYQQSLDQGLQFLIQYYNGEERAKGNILERFSAQQFPDLHSELNLSSLELGDSALYFCASSVAGAEETQYFGPGTRLLVL.

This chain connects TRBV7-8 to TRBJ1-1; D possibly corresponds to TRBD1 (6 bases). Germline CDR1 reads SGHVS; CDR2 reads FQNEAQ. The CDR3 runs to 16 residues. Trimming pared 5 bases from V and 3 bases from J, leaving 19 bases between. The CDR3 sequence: CASSRTGDRYYTEAFF. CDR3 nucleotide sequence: TGTGCCAGCAGCCGGACGGGTGACAGGTACTACACTGAAGCTTTCTTT.

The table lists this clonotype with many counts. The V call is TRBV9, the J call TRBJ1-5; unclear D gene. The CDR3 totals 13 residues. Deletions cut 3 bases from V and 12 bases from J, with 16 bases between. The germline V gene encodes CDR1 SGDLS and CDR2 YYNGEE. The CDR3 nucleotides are TGTGCCAGCAGCGCACAAATGGGAGGTCACCAGCATTTT. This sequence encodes CASSAQMGGHQHF.

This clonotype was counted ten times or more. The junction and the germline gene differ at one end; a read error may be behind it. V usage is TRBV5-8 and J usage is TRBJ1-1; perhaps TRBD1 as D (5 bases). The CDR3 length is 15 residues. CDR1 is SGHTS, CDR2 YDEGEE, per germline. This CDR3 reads CTSSLHGAGITEAFF. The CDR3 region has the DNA TGTACCAGCAGCTTGCATGGCGCAGGGATCACTGAAGCTTTCTTT.

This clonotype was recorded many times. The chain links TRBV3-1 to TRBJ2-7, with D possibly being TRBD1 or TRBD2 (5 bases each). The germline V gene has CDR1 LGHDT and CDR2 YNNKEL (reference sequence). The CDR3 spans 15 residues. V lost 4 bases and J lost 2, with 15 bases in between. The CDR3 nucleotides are TGTGCCAGCAGCCGACGCCGGGACCCAGCCTACGAGCAGTACTTC. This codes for CASSRRRDPAYEQYF.

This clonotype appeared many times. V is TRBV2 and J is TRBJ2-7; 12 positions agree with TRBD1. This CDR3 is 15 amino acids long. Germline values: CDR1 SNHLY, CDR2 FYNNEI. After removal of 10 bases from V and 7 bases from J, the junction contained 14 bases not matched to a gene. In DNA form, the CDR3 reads TGTGCCACCCGGTATGGGACAGGGGGCTCGTGGGAGCAGTACTTC. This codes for CATRYGTGGSWEQYF.

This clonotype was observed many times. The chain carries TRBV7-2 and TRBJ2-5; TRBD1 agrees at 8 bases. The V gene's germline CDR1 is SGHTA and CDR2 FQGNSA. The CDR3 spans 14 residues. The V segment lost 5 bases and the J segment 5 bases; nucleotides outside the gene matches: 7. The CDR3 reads CASSPGGAEETQYF. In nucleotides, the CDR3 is TGTGCCAGCAGCCCAGGGGGCGCGGAGGAGACCCAGTACTTC.

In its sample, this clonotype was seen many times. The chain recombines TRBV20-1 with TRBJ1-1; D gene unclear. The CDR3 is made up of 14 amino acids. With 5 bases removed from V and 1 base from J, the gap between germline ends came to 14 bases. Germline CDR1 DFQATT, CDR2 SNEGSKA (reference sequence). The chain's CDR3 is CSASMAVRNTEAFF. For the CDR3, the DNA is TGCAGTGCTTCGATGGCTGTGAGGAACACTGAAGCTTTCTTT.

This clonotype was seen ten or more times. This CDR3 reads CASRSWGTVYGYTF. The CDR3 nucleotides are TGTGCCAGCAGGAGCTGGGGCACAGTCTATGGCTACACCTTC. The chain employs TRBV6-2 or TRBV6-3 and TRBJ1-2, with D maybe TRBD1 (5 bases). CDR3 size: 14 residues. Trimming pared 6 bases from V and 4 bases from J, leaving 15 bases between. CDR1 is MNHEY, CDR2 SVGEGT, per germline.

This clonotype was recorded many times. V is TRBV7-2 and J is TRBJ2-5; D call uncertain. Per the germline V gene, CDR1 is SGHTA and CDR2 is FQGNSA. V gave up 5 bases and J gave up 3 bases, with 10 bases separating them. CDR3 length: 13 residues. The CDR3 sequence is CASSPKSKETQYF. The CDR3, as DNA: TGTGCCAGCAGCCCCAAGAGCAAAGAGACCCAGTACTTC.

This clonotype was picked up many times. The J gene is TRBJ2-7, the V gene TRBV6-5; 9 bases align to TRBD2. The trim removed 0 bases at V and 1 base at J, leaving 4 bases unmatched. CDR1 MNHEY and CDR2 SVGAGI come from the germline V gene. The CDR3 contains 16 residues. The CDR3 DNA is TGTGCCAGCAGTTACTCGTTAGCGGGGGTTTCCTACGAGCAGTACTTC. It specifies CASSYSLAGVSYEQYF.

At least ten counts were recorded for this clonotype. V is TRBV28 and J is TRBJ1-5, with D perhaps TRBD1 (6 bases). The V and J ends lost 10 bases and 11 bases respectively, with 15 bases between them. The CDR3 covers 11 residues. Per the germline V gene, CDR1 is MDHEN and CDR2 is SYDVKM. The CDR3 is CAIQRGLAQHF. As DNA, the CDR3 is TGTGCCATCCAGCGGGGGCTGGCCCAGCATTTT. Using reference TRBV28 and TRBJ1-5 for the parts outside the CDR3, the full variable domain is DVKVTQSSRYLVKRTGEKVFLECVQDMDHENMFWYRQDPGLGLRLIYFSYDVKMKEKGDIPEGYSVSREKKERFSLILESASTNQTSMYLCAIQRGLAQHFGDGTRLSIL.

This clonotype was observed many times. The CDR3 protein is CASREGGPRTYEQYF. The CDR3 coding sequence is TGTGCCAGCAGAGAAGGGGGGCCCCGAACCTACGAGCAGTACTTC. V and J are TRBV6-2 or TRBV6-3 and TRBJ2-7; the D gene could be TRBD1 or TRBD2 (6 bases each). V shed 6 bases and J shed 2 bases, with 17 bases lying between them. The CDR3 has 15 amino acids. Germline V gene lookup returns CDR1 MNHEY and CDR2 SVGEGT.

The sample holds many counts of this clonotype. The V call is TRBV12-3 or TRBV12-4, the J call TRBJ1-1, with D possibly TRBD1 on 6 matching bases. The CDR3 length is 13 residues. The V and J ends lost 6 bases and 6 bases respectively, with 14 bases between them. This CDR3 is CASSLQGDSEAFF. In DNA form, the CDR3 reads TGTGCCAGCAGCCTACAGGGTGATTCTGAAGCTTTCTTT.

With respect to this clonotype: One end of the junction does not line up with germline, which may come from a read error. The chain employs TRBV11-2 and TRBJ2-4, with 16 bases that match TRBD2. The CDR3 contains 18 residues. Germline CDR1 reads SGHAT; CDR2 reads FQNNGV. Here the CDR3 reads CASSARGTSGGAINIQCF. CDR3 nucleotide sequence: TGTGCCAGTAGCGCCCGTGGGACTAGCGGGGGGGCGATAAACATTCAGTGCTTC. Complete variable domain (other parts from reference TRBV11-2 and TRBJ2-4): EAGVAQSPRYKIIEKRQSVAFWCNPISGHATLYWYQQILGQGPKLLIQFQNNGVVDDSQLPKDRFSAERLKGVDSTLKIQPAKLEDSAVYLCASSARGTSGGAINIQCFGAGTRLSVL.

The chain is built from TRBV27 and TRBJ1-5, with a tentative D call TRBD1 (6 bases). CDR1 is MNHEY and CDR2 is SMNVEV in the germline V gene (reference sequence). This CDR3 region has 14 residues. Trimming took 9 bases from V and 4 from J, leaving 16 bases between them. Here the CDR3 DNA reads TGTGCCAGTTCAGGGGAGGGTGTGAATCAGCCCCAGCATTTT. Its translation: CASSGEGVNQPQHF.

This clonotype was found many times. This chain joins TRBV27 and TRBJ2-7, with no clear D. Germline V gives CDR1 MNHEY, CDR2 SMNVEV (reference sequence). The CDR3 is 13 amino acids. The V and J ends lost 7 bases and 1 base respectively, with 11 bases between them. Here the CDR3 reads CASKITASYEQYF. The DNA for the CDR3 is TGTGCCAGCAAAATCACCGCGTCCTACGAGCAGTACTTC.

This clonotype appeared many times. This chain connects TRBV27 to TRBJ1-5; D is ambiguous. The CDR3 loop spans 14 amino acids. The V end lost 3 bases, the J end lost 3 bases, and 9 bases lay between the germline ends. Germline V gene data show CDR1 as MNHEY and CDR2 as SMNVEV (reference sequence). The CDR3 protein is CASSFRGNNQPQHF. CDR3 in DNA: TGTGCCAGCAGTTTCCGCGGGAACAATCAGCCCCAGCATTTT.

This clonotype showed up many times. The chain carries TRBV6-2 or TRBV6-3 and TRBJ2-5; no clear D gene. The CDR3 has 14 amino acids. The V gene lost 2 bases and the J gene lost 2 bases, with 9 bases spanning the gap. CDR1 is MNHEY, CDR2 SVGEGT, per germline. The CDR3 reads CASSYTETQETQYF. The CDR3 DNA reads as TGTGCCAGCAGTTACACCGAGACTCAAGAGACCCAGTACTTC.